This T cell receptor (beta chain) was recorded in a study of blood T cell repertoires in COVID-19. Study in general: Researchers got acute and convalescent COVID-19 samples from the United States, Italy and Spain.

The CDR3 spans 18 residues. V shed 0 bases and J 2 bases; nucleotides not matched to a gene: 12. CDR1 and CDR2 from the germline V gene are LGHNA and YSLEER. The protocol was immunoSEQ multiplex PCR, while the TCRdb copy is restricted to in-frame clones and leaves out a portion. The sample lists more than 110,000 clones; around three quarters were seen once. The rearrangement links TRBV4-3 to TRBJ1-2; 7 bases match TRBD1. Source material: peripheral blood. The receptor was derived from an older man with acute or convalescent COVID-19. As DNA, the CDR3 is TGCGCCAGCAGCCAAGATAGATATTGGTCGACAGGGAACTATGGCTACACCTTC. Protein: CASSQDRYWSTGNYGYTF.